Shown below are 22 T cell receptor beta chains from a single sample sequenced in a study of neurological immune-mediated disorders. Specified time point: longitudinal time-point 3. Using its own MiXCR run on the 5' RACE reads, TCRdb lists one record per CDR3 protein. Here the sample spans some 55,000 distinct CDR3 sequences, 6.5% to 8.5% being singletons. Sequenced sample: PBMCs. The receptors derive from a woman in her thirties or forties in good health.

There are a few counts of this clonotype. The chain recombines TRBV5-1 with TRBJ1-1; 7 bases fit TRBD1. Trimming removed 4 bases from V and 1 base from J; junction bases left unmatched: 10. The CDR3 totals 16 residues. Germline CDR1 reads SGHRS; CDR2 reads YFSETQ. The CDR3 DNA is TGCGCCAGCAGCCCTTCGACAGGGTCGCGGAACACTGAAGCTTTCTTT. This codes for CASSPSTGSRNTEAFF.

This clonotype appeared many times. The chain links TRBV7-2 to TRBJ1-1; TRBD1 aligns across 7 bases. The CDR3 consists of 16 residues. Unmatched junction bases numbered 5, after V lost 1 base and J lost 0 bases. The germline V gene has CDR1 SGHTA and CDR2 FQGNSA. CDR3 bases: TGTGCCAGCAGCTTAGGGCAGGGGGTCATGAACACTGAAGCTTTCTTT. Its protein is CASSLGQGVMNTEAFF.

This clonotype was seen many times. The rearrangement uses TRBV10-1 and TRBJ2-5; TRBD1 aligns across 8 bases. The germline V gene encodes CDR1 WNHNN and CDR2 SYGVQD (reference sequence). The trim removed 5 bases at V and 5 bases at J, leaving 4 bases unmatched. The CDR3 contains 13 residues. The chain's CDR3 is CASSQQGVETQYF. In DNA, the CDR3 is TGCGCCAGCAGTCAACAGGGGGTCGAGACCCAGTACTTC.

V and J are TRBV6-1 and TRBJ2-7, with 12 bases fitting TRBD2. V dropped 2 bases and J dropped 3; count of bases not matched to a gene: 5. Germline CDR1 MNHNS, CDR2 SASEGT. The CDR3 covers 16 residues. The CDR3 protein is CASSEYGTSGFYEQYF. CDR3 coding DNA: TGTGCCAGCAGTGAATATGGGACTAGCGGGTTCTACGAGCAGTACTTC.

This clonotype was found many times. This chain joins TRBV7-2 and TRBJ1-5; the D gene is possibly TRBD1 (5 bases). The germline gives CDR1 SGHTA, CDR2 FQGNSA. Trimming took 5 bases from V and 4 from J, leaving 12 bases between them. The CDR3 is made up of 14 amino acids. The CDR3 bases are TGTGCCAGCAGCCCCCGGGCAGGGAATCAGCCCCAGCATTTT. Protein sequence: CASSPRAGNQPQHF. The variable domain in full, completed from reference TRBV7-2 and TRBJ1-5, reads GAGVSQSPSNKVTEKGKDVELRCDPISGHTALYWYRQSLGQGLEFLIYFQGNSAPDKSGLPSDRFSAERTGGSVSTLTIQRTQQEDSAVYLCASSPRAGNQPQHFGDGTRLSIL.

This clonotype was picked up many times. The chain is built from TRBV5-1 and TRBJ1-1; 8 bases agree with TRBD1. The V segment lost 0 bases and the J segment 5 bases; nucleotides outside the gene matches: 6. The CDR3 extends over 15 amino acids. Per germline, CDR1 SGHRS and CDR2 YFSETQ. The CDR3 region has the DNA TGCGCCAGCAGCTTGGCAGGGGGCGCGGGGACTGAAGCTTTCTTT. This translates into CASSLAGGAGTEAFF. Full variable domain (missing parts from reference TRBV5-1 and TRBJ1-1): KAGVTQTPRYLIKTRGQQVTLSCSPISGHRSVSWYQQTPGQGLQFLFEYFSETQRNKGNFPGRFSGRQFSNSRSEMNVSTLELGDSALYLCASSLAGGAGTEAFFGQGTRLTVV.

In its sample, this clonotype was seen many times. The gene calls are TRBV10-3 and TRBJ1-4; D uncertain. The germline gives CDR1 ENHRY, CDR2 SYGVKD. The ends were cut back, 10 bases at V and 8 bases at J, with 20 bases in the middle. The CDR3 is 14 amino acids. CDR3 coding DNA: TGTGCCACCTCCCGCCGGGCCCCGGCGGAAAAACTGTTTTTT. Amino acid sequence: CATSRRAPAEKLFF.

This clonotype was counted at least ten times. V usage is TRBV20-1 and J usage is TRBJ2-3; 10 bases agree with TRBD2. The CDR3 length is 15 residues. Germline V lookup: CDR1 DFQATT, CDR2 SNEGSKA (reference sequence). With 5 bases clipped from V and 2 bases from J, the junction kept 7 bases outside the gene matches. This CDR3 is CSAELAGGLTDTQYF. Written as DNA, the CDR3 is TGCAGTGCTGAATTAGCGGGGGGCCTCACAGATACGCAGTATTTT.

This clonotype appeared many times. The J gene is TRBJ2-3, the V gene TRBV5-1; 9 nucleotides agree with TRBD2. This CDR3 is built from 14 residues. Germline lookup yields CDR1 SGHRS and CDR2 YFSETQ. Trimming cost V 5 bases and J 5 bases; bases outside gene matches: 6. Here the CDR3 DNA reads TGCGCCAGCAGGATAGCGGGAGTACGAGATACGCAGTATTTT. This translates into CASRIAGVRDTQYF.

The chain recombines TRBV9 with TRBJ2-5, with 11 bases identical to TRBD1. The CDR3 covers 14 residues. Trimming removed 2 bases from V and 5 bases from J; junction bases left unmatched: 2. Per the germline V gene, CDR1 is SGDLS and CDR2 is YYNGEE. The CDR3 reads CASSVGQGAETQYF. The CDR3 coding sequence is TGTGCCAGCAGCGTCGGACAGGGGGCGGAGACCCAGTACTTC.

The V gene is TRBV6-6, the J gene TRBJ2-5; no reliable D call. Germline CDR1 is MNHNY and CDR2 is SVGAGI (reference sequence). V was cut by 2 bases and J by 5 bases, with 9 bases left in between. The CDR3 runs 13 residues. Here the CDR3 reads CASSYKRRETQYF. The CDR3 DNA follows: TGTGCCAGCAGTTACAAAAGGCGGGAGACCCAGTACTTC.

This clonotype was counted at least ten times. Lacking the conserved final phenylalanine or tryptophan, this CDR3 likely reflects a read error. It is unclear where the CDR3 begins or ends on the DNA, so no DNA is shown, and the CDR3 is as TCRdb lists it. The chain carries TRBV5-5 and TRBJ1-2. CDR1 and CDR2 (germline): SGHKS, YYEKEE (reference sequence). The CDR3 totals 12 residues, both ends included. The CDR3 loop is CASSLAGESQVY.

CDR3 in amino acids: CASSLVSQNTEAFF. For the CDR3, the DNA is TGCGCCAGCAGCTTGGTGTCCCAGAACACTGAAGCTTTCTTT. This chain joins TRBV5-1 and TRBJ1-1, with D uncertain. Germline V gives CDR1 SGHRS, CDR2 YFSETQ. Trimming removed 0 bases from V and 1 base from J, with 7 bases in between. This CDR3 has 14 amino acids.

This clonotype was counted at least ten times. The chain combines TRBV20-1 with TRBJ1-2; D is uncertain. Per the germline V gene, CDR1 is DFQATT and CDR2 is SNEGSKA (reference sequence). The CDR3 has 11 amino acids. The DNA for the CDR3 is TGCAGCCCCCCGGTGAGCGGCGGCTACACCTTC. This gives the protein CSPPVSGGYTF.

This clonotype was seen repeatedly, ten times or more. The chain links TRBV24-1 to TRBJ2-3, with D tentatively TRBD2 (6 bases). Trimming pared 3 bases from V and 9 bases from J, leaving 15 bases between. CDR1 and CDR2 from the germline V gene are KGHDR and SFDVKD. The CDR3 runs 14 residues. The CDR3 DNA sequence: TGTGCCACCAGTGATCCCGGGACTTTAAACACGCAGTATTTT. As protein: CATSDPGTLNTQYF.

The V call is TRBV6-5, the J call TRBJ2-2, with 8 bases matching TRBD1. Losses at the gene ends were 2 bases for V and 6 bases for J; bases not matched to a gene: 8. The CDR3 consists of 16 residues. Germline CDR1 MNHEY, CDR2 SVGAGI. CDR3 loop: CASSYSQGALSGELFF. Written as DNA, the CDR3 is TGTGCCAGCAGTTACAGTCAGGGGGCGCTTTCCGGGGAGCTGTTTTTT.

This clonotype was recorded at least ten times. V and J are TRBV5-1 and TRBJ2-2; 7 bases line up with TRBD1. V lost 0 bases to trimming and J lost 4 bases; unmatched junction nucleotides: 0. This CDR3 is built from 14 residues. The V gene's germline CDR1 is SGHRS and CDR2 YFSETQ. The CDR3 bases are TGCGCCAGCAGCTTGGACAGGGGCACCGGGGAGCTGTTTTTT. Its protein product is CASSLDRGTGELFF. The complete variable domain, with remaining parts taken from reference TRBV5-1 and TRBJ2-2, reads KAGVTQTPRYLIKTRGQQVTLSCSPISGHRSVSWYQQTPGQGLQFLFEYFSETQRNKGNFPGRFSGRQFSNSRSEMNVSTLELGDSALYLCASSLDRGTGELFFGEGSRLTVL.

Remarks on this clonotype: Relative to the germline gene, one junction end is altered; a read error may explain this. This chain joins TRBV7-2 and TRBJ2-4; 7 bases match TRBD1. This CDR3 comprises 16 residues. Germline V gene sequence: CDR1 SGHTA, CDR2 FQGNSA. CDR3 in DNA: TGTGTCAGCAGCTTACGTCGGGACAGAAGGGGGAACATTCAGTACTTC. This sequence encodes CVSSLRRDRRGNIQYF. Full variable domain (rest looked up from reference TRBV7-2 and TRBJ2-4): GAGVSQSPSNKVTEKGKDVELRCDPISGHTALYWYRQSLGQGLEFLIYFQGNSAPDKSGLPSDRFSAERTGGSVSTLTIQRTQQEDSAVYLCVSSLRRDRRGNIQYFGAGTRLSVL.

This clonotype has a count of ten or more. The CDR3 here is CASSLRYGSQYF. CDR3 nucleotide sequence: TGTGCCAGCAGCCTAAGATACGGGAGCCAGTACTTC. This chain connects TRBV14 to TRBJ2-7; perhaps TRBD2 as D (6 bases). Trimming cost V 4 bases and J 10 bases, with 14 bases left between them. The CDR3 length is 12 residues. The germline CDR1 and CDR2 sequences are SGHDN and FVKESK.

This clonotype was seen many times. The rearrangement joins TRBV12-3 or TRBV12-4 to TRBJ2-5, with D possibly TRBD2 on 5 matching bases. V was pared by 6 bases and J by 5 bases, with 19 bases between. The CDR3 consists of 15 residues. The CDR3 region is CASSFISGVGETQYF. CDR3 bases: TGTGCCAGCAGCTTCATCAGCGGCGTTGGGGAGACCCAGTACTTC.

V gene TRBV2 combines with J gene TRBJ1-1; 8 bases match TRBD1. The CDR3 extends over 16 amino acids. From germline, CDR1 is SNHLY and CDR2 FYNNEI. J gave up 1 base and V 4 bases, and 8 bases lay outside the gene matches. CDR3 bases: TGTGCCAGCAGTGCTCTGGGACAGGTCTCGAACACTGAAGCTTTCTTT. Translated: CASSALGQVSNTEAFF.

Ten or more counts support this clonotype. The CDR3 spells CASSDLAHSYNEQFF. The CDR3 DNA sequence: TGTGCCAGCAGTGACTTAGCTCACAGCTACAATGAGCAGTTCTTC. The chain couples TRBV6-5 to TRBJ2-1; no reliable D call. V was pared by 5 bases and J by 3 bases, with 14 bases between. Germline lookup yields CDR1 MNHEY and CDR2 SVGAGI. The CDR3 is 15 amino acids.